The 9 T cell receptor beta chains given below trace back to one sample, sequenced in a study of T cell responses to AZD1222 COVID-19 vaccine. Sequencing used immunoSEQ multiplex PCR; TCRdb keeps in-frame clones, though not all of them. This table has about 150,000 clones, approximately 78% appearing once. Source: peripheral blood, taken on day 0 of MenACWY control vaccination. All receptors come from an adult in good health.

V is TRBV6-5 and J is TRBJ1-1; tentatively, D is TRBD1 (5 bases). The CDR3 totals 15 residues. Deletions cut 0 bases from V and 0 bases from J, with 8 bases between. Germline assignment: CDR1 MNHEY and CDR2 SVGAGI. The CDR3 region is CASSYSGEVNTEAFF. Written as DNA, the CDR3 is TGTGCCAGCAGTTACTCGGGGGAAGTGAACACTGAAGCTTTCTTT.

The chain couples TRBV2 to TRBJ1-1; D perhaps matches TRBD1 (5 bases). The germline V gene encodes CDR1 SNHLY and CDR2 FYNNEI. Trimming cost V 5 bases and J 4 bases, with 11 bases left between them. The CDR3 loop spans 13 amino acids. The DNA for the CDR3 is TGTGCCAGCAGTCTAGGGGTTGGCACTGAAGCTTTCTTT. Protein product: CASSLGVGTEAFF.

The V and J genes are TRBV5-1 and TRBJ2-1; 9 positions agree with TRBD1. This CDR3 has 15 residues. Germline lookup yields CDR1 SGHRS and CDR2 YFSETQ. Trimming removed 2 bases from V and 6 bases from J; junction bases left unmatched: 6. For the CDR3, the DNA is TGCGCCAGCAGCTTCCGGACAGGGGCTGGCAATGAGCAGTTCTTC. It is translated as CASSFRTGAGNEQFF. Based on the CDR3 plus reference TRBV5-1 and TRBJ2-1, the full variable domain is KAGVTQTPRYLIKTRGQQVTLSCSPISGHRSVSWYQQTPGQGLQFLFEYFSETQRNKGNFPGRFSGRQFSNSRSEMNVSTLELGDSALYLCASSFRTGAGNEQFFGPGTRLTVL.

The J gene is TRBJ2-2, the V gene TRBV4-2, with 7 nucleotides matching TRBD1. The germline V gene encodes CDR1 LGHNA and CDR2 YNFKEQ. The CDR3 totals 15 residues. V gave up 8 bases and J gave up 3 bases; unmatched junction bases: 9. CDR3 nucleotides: TGTGCCAGCGGCCGTATAGACAGGGACACCGGGGAGCTGTTTTTT. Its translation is CASGRIDRDTGELFF.

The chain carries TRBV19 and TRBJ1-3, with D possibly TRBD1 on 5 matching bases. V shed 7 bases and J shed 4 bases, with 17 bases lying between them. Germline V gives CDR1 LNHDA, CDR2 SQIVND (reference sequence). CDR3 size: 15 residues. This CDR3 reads CASTNRRASGNTIYF. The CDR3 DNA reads TGTGCCAGTACGAACAGGAGAGCTTCCGGAAACACCATATATTTT.

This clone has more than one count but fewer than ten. The CDR3 protein is CASSEADQGPRQPQHF. CDR3 sequence (DNA): TGTGCCAGCAGTGAAGCGGACCAGGGTCCCCGTCAGCCCCAGCATTTT. The V and J genes are TRBV2 and TRBJ1-5; D is perhaps TRBD1 (5 bases). The V and J ends lost 0 bases and 6 bases respectively, with 15 bases between them. Germline V gene lookup returns CDR1 SNHLY and CDR2 FYNNEI. The CDR3 loop spans 16 amino acids.

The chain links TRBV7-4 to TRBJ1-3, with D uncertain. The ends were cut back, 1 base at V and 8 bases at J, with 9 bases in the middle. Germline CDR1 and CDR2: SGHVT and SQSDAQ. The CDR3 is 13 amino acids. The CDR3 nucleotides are TGTGCCAGCAGCTTAGAAGGACTGGACACCATATATTTT. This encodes CASSLEGLDTIYF.

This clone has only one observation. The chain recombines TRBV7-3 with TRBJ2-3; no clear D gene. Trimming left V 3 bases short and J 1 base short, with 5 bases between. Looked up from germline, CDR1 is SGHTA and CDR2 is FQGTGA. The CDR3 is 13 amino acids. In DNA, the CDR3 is TGTGCCAGCAGCTTTATAGGCACAGATACGCAGTATTTT. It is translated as CASSFIGTDTQYF. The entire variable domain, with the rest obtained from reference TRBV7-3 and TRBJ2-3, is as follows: GAGVSQTPSNKVTEKGKYVELRCDPISGHTALYWYRQSLGQGPEFLIYFQGTGAADDSGLPNDRFFAVRPEGSVSTLKIQRTERGDSAVYLCASSFIGTDTQYFGPGTRLTVL.

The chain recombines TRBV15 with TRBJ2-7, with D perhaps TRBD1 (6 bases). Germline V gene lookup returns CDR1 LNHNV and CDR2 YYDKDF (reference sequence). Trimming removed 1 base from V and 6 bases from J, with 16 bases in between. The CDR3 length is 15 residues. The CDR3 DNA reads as TGTGCCACCAGCAGAGGGATGACAGGACGAAGCGAGCAGTACTTC. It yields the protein CATSRGMTGRSEQYF. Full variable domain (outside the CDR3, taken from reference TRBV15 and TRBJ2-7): DAMVIQNPRYQVTQFGKPVTLSCSQTLNHNVMYWYQQKSSQAPKLLFHYYDKDFNNEADTPDNFQSRRPNTSFCFLDIRSPGLGDTAMYLCATSRGMTGRSEQYFGPGTRLTVT.